The present entry profiles one T cell receptor (beta chain) with its context. Germline loops: CDR1 MGHRA, CDR2 YSYEKL. The CDR3 covers 16 residues. V lost 3 bases and J 4 bases, leaving 16 bases between the germline ends. These data are taken from a study of cytomegalovirus exposure and HLA in healthy donors. The PCR was carried out with 60 Vbeta primers and 13 Jbeta primers. The data were produced by immunoSEQ multiplex PCR, yet TCRdb's version contains in-frame clones alone and is incomplete. The sample has about 100,000 clones, 79% seen once; the top ten hold approximately 3.7%. The sequence derives from a female donor in good health and CMV-seropositive. The material sequenced was PBMCs. The J gene is TRBJ2-1, the V gene TRBV4-1; no clear D. CDR3 protein: CASSHMVEDIYNEQFF. The CDR3 DNA reads as TGCGCCAGCAGCCACATGGTGGAAGACATTTACAATGAGCAGTTCTTC.